The clone carrying this T cell receptor beta chain was observed at least ten times. Its antigen remains unknown. The sample belongs to a study of identical twins. V dropped 3 bases and J dropped 2 bases, with 13 bases sitting between them. Per germline, CDR1 KGHDR and CDR2 SFDVKD. The CDR3 has 15 residues. General study points: Those out-of-frame alpha sequences shared by twins showed an excess of low generation probability.

There were only healthy Caucasians among the donors. It was template switching that added a universal primer site, and there were unique molecular identifiers on the cDNA. MiXCR, applied by TCRdb to the 5' RACE reads, yields one record per CDR3 protein. The repertoire holds about 280,000 distinct CDR3 sequences, with about 8.9% as singletons. The sample was also reused in another study, on yellow fever vaccine responses in identical twins. Per that study: After vaccination, twins' T cell response reportedly seemed partly convergent, partly personalized.

The origin of this receptor is a woman aged 18-29 years in good health. The sample was memory (CD45RO+) T cells sorted from blood. The chain employs TRBV24-1 and TRBJ2-7; D ambiguous. As DNA, the CDR3 is TGTGCCACCAGTGATAAGCGTGGATCCCCCTACGAGCAGTACTTC. Its translation is CATSDKRGSPYEQYF.